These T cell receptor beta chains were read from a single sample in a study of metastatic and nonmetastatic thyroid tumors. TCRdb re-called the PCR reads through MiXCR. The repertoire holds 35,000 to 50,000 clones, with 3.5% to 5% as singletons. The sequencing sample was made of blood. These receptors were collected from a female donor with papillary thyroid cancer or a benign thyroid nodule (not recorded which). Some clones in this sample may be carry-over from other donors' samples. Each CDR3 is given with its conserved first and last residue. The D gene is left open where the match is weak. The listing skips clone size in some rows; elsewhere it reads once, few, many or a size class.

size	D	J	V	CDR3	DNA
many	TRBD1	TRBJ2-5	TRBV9	CASRGTEETQYF	TGTGCCAGCAGGGGGACAGAAGAGACCCAGTACTTC
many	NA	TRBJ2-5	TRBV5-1	CASSFRAGETQYF	TGCGCCAGCAGCTTTCGAGCGGGAGAGACCCAGTACTTC
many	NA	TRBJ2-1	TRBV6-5	CASSYSPDRGYNEQFF	TGTGCCAGCAGTTACTCCCCGGACAGAGGGTACAATGAGCAGTTCTTC
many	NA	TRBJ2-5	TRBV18	CASSLMYQETQYF	TGTGCCAGCTCACTTATGTACCAAGAGACCCAGTACTTC
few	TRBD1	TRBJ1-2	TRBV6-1	CASRLRQGANTF	TGTGCCAGCAGGCTAAGACAGGGGGCAAACACCTTC
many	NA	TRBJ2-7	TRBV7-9	CASSSLRDTNYEQYF	TGTGCCAGCAGCTCTCTCCGGGACACGAACTACGAGCAGTACTTC
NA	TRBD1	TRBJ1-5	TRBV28	CASSLPGQVDAQPQHF	TGTGCCAGCAGTTTACCCGGACAGGTAGACGCCCAGCCCCAGCATTTT
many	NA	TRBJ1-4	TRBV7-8	CASSPQLATEKLFF	TGTGCCAGCAGCCCACAGTTGGCCACCGAAAAACTGTTTTTT
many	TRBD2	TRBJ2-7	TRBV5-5	CASSPGLGFPYEQYF	TGTGCCAGCAGCCCGGGACTAGGCTTCCCCTACGAGCAGTACTTC
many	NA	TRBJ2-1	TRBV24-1	CATSAAGPYNEQFF	TGTGCCACCAGTGCGGCCGGGCCCTACAATGAGCAGTTCTTC
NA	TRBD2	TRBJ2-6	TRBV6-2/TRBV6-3	CVSHPLAGSGANVLAF	TGTGTCTCACACCCACTAGCGGGCTCTGGGGCCAACGTCCTGGCTTTC
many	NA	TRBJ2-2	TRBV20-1	CSASYPDQVSGELFF	TGCAGTGCTAGTTATCCGGACCAGGTGTCCGGGGAGCTGTTTTTT
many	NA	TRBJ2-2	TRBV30	CAWDKAGLTGELFF	TGTGCCTGGGATAAAGCAGGGTTAACCGGGGAGCTGTTTTTT
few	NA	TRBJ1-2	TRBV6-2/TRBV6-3	CASSDSSGYTF	TGTGCCAGCAGTGACAGTAGTGGCTACACCTTC
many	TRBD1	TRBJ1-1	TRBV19	CASSRQGLNTEAFF	TGTGCCAGTAGTAGACAGGGTCTGAACACTGAAGCTTTCTTT
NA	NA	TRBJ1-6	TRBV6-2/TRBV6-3	CASRAGTSSGDNSPLHF	TGTGCCAGCAGAGCCGGGACTTCCTCTGGGGATAATTCACCCCTCCACTTT
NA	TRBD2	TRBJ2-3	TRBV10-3	CAISEVTSGTDTQYF	TGTGCCATCAGTGAGGTGACTAGCGGGACAGATACGCAGTATTTT
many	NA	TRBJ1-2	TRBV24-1	CATSDENMGYTF	TGTGCCACCAGTGATGAGAATATGGGCTACACCTTC
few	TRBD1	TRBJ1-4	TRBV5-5	CASSFDRQGANEKLFF	TGTGCCAGCAGCTTCGATCGACAGGGCGCAAATGAAAAACTGTTTTTT
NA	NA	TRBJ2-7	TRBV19	CASTARGNQYEQYF	TGTGCCAGTACTGCTCGGGGGAATCAGTACGAGCAGTACTTC
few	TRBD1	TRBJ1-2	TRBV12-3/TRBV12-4	CASSPTGFGYTF	TGTGCCAGCAGTCCGACAGGGTTTGGCTACACCTTC
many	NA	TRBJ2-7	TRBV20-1	CSAHRGSYEQYF	TGCAGTGCTCATCGAGGCTCCTACGAGCAGTACTTC
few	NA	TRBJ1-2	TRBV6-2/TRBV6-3	CASTMNYGYTF	TGTGCCAGTACAATGAACTATGGCTACACCTTC
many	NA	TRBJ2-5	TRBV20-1	CSAREKDILEYF	TGCAGTGCTAGAGAGAAGGACATCCTCGAGTACTTC
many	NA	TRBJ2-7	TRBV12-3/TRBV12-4	CASSSNRVGYEQYF	TGTGCCAGCAGTAGCAACAGGGTAGGGTACGAGCAGTACTTC
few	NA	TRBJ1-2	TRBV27	CATSTTDESGYTF	TGTGCCACAAGCACGACAGACGAGAGTGGCTACACATTC
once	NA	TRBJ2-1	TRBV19	CASSLLPSYNEQFF	TGTGCCAGTAGTTTACTACCTTCCTACAATGAGCAGTTCTTC
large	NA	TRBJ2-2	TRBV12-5	CASGLYRANTGELFF	TGTGCTAGTGGTTTGTACAGGGCGAACACCGGGGAGCTGTTTTTT
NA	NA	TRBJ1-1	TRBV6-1	CASSADSNTEAFF	TGTGCCAGCAGTGCCGACAGCAACACTGAAGCTTTCTTT
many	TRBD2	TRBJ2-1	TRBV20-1	CSARAGGPYEQFF	TGCAGTGCTAGAGCGGGAGGGCCGTATGAGCAGTTCTTC
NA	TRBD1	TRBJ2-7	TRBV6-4	CASSEKGGRAYEQYF	TGTGCCAGCAGCGAAAAAGGGGGCAGGGCCTACGAGCAGTACTTT
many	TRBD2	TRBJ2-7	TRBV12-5	CASGLVPLAGGEQYF	TGTGCTAGTGGTTTGGTACCCCTAGCGGGAGGCGAGCAGTACTTC
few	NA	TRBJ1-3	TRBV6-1	CASRVDISGNTIYF	TGTGCCAGCAGGGTAGACATCTCTGGAAACACCATATATTTT
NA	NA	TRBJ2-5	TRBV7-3	CASSLGPAPYYTGAETQYF	TGTGCCAGCAGCTTAGGACCAGCGCCCTATTACACCGGGGCAGAGACCCAGTACTTC
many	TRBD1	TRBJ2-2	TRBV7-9	CASSIYRDRNTGELFF	TGTGCCAGCAGCATATACCGGGACAGGAACACCGGGGAGCTGTTTTTT
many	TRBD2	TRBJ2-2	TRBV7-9	CASSAGLARTGELFF	TGTGCCAGCAGCGCAGGACTAGCCCGCACCGGGGAGCTGTTTTTT
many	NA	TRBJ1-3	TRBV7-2	CASSLDPSSGGNTIYF	TGTGCCAGCAGCTTAGACCCCAGCTCGGGTGGAAACACCATATATTTT
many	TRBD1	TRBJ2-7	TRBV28	CASSPPGTGREQYF	TGTGCCAGCAGTCCCCCCGGGACAGGGAGGGAGCAGTACTTC
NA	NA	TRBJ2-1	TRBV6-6	CASSYSQGEQFF	TGTGCCAGCAGTTACTCACAGGGCGAGCAGTTCTTC
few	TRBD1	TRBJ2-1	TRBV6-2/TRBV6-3	CASRRGDRGSNEQFF	TGTGCCAGCAGAAGGGGGGACAGGGGCTCCAATGAGCAGTTCTTC
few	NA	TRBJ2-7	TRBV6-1	CASRRGSNYEQYF	TGTGCCAGTCGGAGGGGGTCAAACTACGAGCAGTACTTC
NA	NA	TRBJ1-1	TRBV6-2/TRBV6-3	CASTDTQNTEAFF	TGTGCCAGCACTGATACCCAGAACACTGAAGCATTCTTT
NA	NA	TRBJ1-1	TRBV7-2	CVSSIAGVPEAFF	TGTGTCAGCAGCATAGCGGGGGTCCCTGAAGCTTTCTTT
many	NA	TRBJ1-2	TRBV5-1	CASSSTVTYGYTF	TGCGCCAGCAGCTCGACGGTAACATATGGCTACACCTTC
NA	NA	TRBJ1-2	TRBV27	CASRRAGDYGYTF	TGTGCCAGCAGGCGGGCAGGGGACTATGGCTACACCTTC
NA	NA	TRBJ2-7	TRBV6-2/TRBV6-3	CASRRDVPYEQYF	TGTGCCAGCAGGAGGGACGTCCCCTACGAGCAGTACTTC
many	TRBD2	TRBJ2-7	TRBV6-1	CAAAGTIYEQYF	TGTGCCGCGGCCGGGACTATCTACGAGCAGTACTTC
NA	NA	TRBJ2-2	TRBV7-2	CASSLMATGELFF	TGTGCCAGCAGCTTGATGGCCACCGGGGAGCTGTTTTTT
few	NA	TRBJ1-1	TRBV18	CASSLREVTEGAFF	TGTGCCAGCTCACTACGCGAAGTTACCGAGGGAGCTTTCTTT
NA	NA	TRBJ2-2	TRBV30	CAWTFPGTWNTGELFF	TGTGCCTGGACCTTTCCCGGGACTTGGAACACCGGGGAGCTGTTTTTT
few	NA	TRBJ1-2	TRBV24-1	CATSDPRQNYGYTF	TGTGCCACCAGTGACCCAAGACAGAATTATGGCTACACCTTC
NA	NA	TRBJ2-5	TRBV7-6	CADCRKGDLQETQYF	TGTGCCGACTGCCGGAAGGGGGACTTACAAGAGACCCAGTACTTC
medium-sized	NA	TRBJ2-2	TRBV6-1	CASSEVVTGELFF	TGTGCCAGCAGTGAAGTGGTCACCGGGGAGCTGTTTTTT
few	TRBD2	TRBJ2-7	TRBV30	CAWSVAGVNEQYF	TGTGCCTGGAGCGTAGCGGGAGTTAACGAGCAGTACTTC
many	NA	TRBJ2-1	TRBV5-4	CASSLGLPTTYNEQFF	TGTGCCAGCAGCCTTGGACTACCAACAACCTACAATGAGCAGTTCTTC
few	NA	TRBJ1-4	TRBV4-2	CASSQRGQLGKLFF	TGTGCCAGCAGCCAAAGGGGACAACTTGGAAAACTGTTTTTT
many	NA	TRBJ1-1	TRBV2	CASNSGLNTEAFF	TGTGCCAGCAACTCCGGACTCAACACTGAAGCTTTCTTT